The rows below give T cell receptor beta chains drawn from one sample of a study of blood T cell repertoires in COVID-19. Assay: immunoSEQ multiplex PCR; the TCRdb copy retains only in-frame clones and omits some. The profile shows approximately 98,000 clones, less than 75% of them singletons. The specimen sequenced was peripheral blood. The origin of the receptors is a woman between 35 and 50 years old with acute or convalescent COVID-19. Each CDR3 is given with its conserved first and last residue. The order of the fields is D gene, clone size, CDR3 length, V gene, J gene, CDR3 DNA, CDR3 protein. The D gene is left open where the match is weak. Clone size is given for some rows only: seen once, a few or many times, or a class if the clone is expanded.

>.|.|13|TRBV30|TRBJ2-2
TGTGCCTGGAGGGGAAGGGGCACCGGGGAGCTGTTTTTT
CAWRGRGTGELFF
>TRBD1|once|16|TRBV28|TRBJ1-2
TGTGCCAGCAGCATCCCCCCGGGACAGGGGGCGGGAGGCTACACCTTC
CASSIPPGQGAGGYTF
>TRBD1|once|16|TRBV5-1|TRBJ2-3
TGCGCCAGCAGCTGGGGCCGGGACAGGGAATCCGATACGCAGTATTTT
CASSWGRDRESDTQYF
>TRBD2|.|15|TRBV3-1/TRBV3-2|TRBJ2-1
TGTGCCAGCAGCCAACAAGCGGGAGCTTACAATGAGCAGTTCTTC
CASSQQAGAYNEQFF
>TRBD2|.|14|TRBV19|TRBJ2-3
TGTGCCAGCGGGGGGGGAAAGGGCACAGATACGCAGTATTTT
CASGGGKGTDTQYF
>.|.|16|TRBV30|TRBJ1-1
TGTGCCTGGAGTCCCTTAGGGGGGGGAACGAGCACTGAAGCTTTCTTT
CAWSPLGGGTSTEAFF
>TRBD2|.|16|TRBV7-3|TRBJ2-3
TGTGCCAGCAGCTTAATGCTAGCGGGGGGCACAGATACGCAGTATTTT
CASSLMLAGGTDTQYF
>.|once|13|TRBV11-2|TRBJ2-5
TGTGCCAGCAGCTTAGGAGATTTGGAGACCCAGTACTTC
CASSLGDLETQYF
>.|.|14|TRBV6-5|TRBJ1-4
TGTGCCAGCAGCCGGGAGGGCGGTAATGAAAAACTGTTTTTT
CASSREGGNEKLFF
>.|.|17|TRBV4-3|TRBJ2-6
TGCGCCAGCAGCCAAGGGGCTCTAATCTCTGGGGCCAACGTCCTGACTTTC
CASSQGALISGANVLTF
>.|.|13|TRBV30|TRBJ1-6
TGTGCCTGGAGCCAACAGGGTAGATCACCCCTCCACTTT
CAWSQQGRSPLHF
>TRBD2|.|15|TRBV5-6|TRBJ2-7
TGTGCCAGCAGCTTGTACGGGGGGACGAGTTACGAGCAGTACTTC
CASSLYGGTSYEQYF
>.|many|13|TRBV24-1|TRBJ2-7
TGTGCCACAGACACAGGCATCGCCTACGAGCAGTACTTC
CATDTGIAYEQYF
>TRBD1|few|18|TRBV6-1|TRBJ2-1
TGTGCCAGCAGTGAAGAAGGGGGGCAGGGGGCGACCTATGGCGAGCAGTTCTTC
CASSEEGGQGATYGEQFF
>TRBD2|.|15|TRBV30|TRBJ2-5
TGTGCCTGGAGTGGGGGGACTATAAATGGGGAGACCCAGTACTTC
CAWSGGTINGETQYF
>.|few|15|TRBV5-1|TRBJ1-4
TGCGCCAGCAGCTTGAGACAGGAAGGGGATGAAAAACTGTTTTTT
CASSLRQEGDEKLFF
>TRBD2|.|14|TRBV2|TRBJ2-3
TGTGCCAGCGGTCCGGGACTAGCGGCAGATACGCAGTATTTT
CASGPGLAADTQYF
>.|.|14|TRBV28|TRBJ1-4
TGTGCCAGCAGGAAGACAGGCGGTAATGAAAAACTGTTTTTT
CASRKTGGNEKLFF
>.|.|18|TRBV18|TRBJ1-1
TGTGCCAGCTCACTGGGGCACATCGCGGGATCTATGAACACTGAAGCTTTCTTT
CASSLGHIAGSMNTEAFF
>TRBD2|.|14|TRBV10-3|TRBJ2-5
TGTGCCGCCACGGGGGGGCCGAGGCAAGAGACCCAGTACTTC
CAATGGPRQETQYF
>TRBD2|few|16|TRBV5-4|TRBJ2-2
TGTGCCAGCAGCCGGGGACTAGCGGGGAACACCGGGGAGCTGTTTTTT
CASSRGLAGNTGELFF
>TRBD2|.|18|TRBV6-2/TRBV6-3|TRBJ2-5
TGTGCCAGCAGCCCCGGGACTAGCGGGGGCCCCAACCAAGAGACCCAGTACTTC
CASSPGTSGGPNQETQYF
>.|.|13|TRBV5-1|TRBJ1-4
TGCGCCAGCAGCTTAGGACAGAATGAAAAACTGTTTTTT
CASSLGQNEKLFF
>.|once|17|TRBV28|TRBJ1-2
TGTGCCAGCAGTTCTACCTCTAAGGTTCCGGGGAACTATGGCTACACCTTC
CASSSTSKVPGNYGYTF
>.|once|14|TRBV3-1/TRBV3-2|TRBJ2-1
TGTGCCAGCAGAGGGGGGGGCTCCTACAATGAGCAGTTCTTC
CASRGGGSYNEQFF
>TRBD2|.|15|TRBV4-3|TRBJ2-7
TGCGCCAGCAGCCAAAAAGCGGGGGGTACCTACGAGCAGTACTTC
CASSQKAGGTYEQYF
>.|.|12|TRBV5-1|TRBJ2-7
TGCGCCAGCAGCACTAGCTCCTACGAGCAGTACTTC
CASSTSSYEQYF
>.|.|14|TRBV2|TRBJ1-2
TGTGCCAGCATCAGGGGTCCGGGTGACTATGGCTACACCTTC
CASIRGPGDYGYTF
>.|.|15|TRBV5-6|TRBJ2-6
TGTGCCAGCAGCTTGCCAGGGGAAGGGGCCAACGTCCTGACTTTC
CASSLPGEGANVLTF
>.|.|14|TRBV2|TRBJ2-3
TGTGCCAGCAGTTCGGACAGCCCCACAGATACGCAGTATTTT
CASSSDSPTDTQYF
>.|.|15|TRBV5-1|TRBJ2-2
TGCGCCAGCAGCTCAGGGACATTACACACCGGGGAGCTGTTTTTT
CASSSGTLHTGELFF
>.|.|15|TRBV5-1|TRBJ2-7
TGCGCCAGCAGCTCCCTGGCACAGGGTGAGAACGAGCAGTACTTC
CASSSLAQGENEQYF
>.|.|16|TRBV15|TRBJ1-4
TGTGCCACCAGCAGCAGAGGCGGTACCTTCGGGGAAAAACTGTTTTTT
CATSSRGGTFGEKLFF
>TRBD2|.|16|TRBV18|TRBJ2-5
TGTGCCAGCTCACCCTTTAGCGGGGGGACTCAAGAGACCCAGTACTTC
CASSPFSGGTQETQYF
>.|few|12|TRBV30|TRBJ2-3
TGTGCCTGGAAAAAACTAGCAGATACGCAGTATTTT
CAWKKLADTQYF
>TRBD2|.|17|TRBV7-6|TRBJ2-3
TGTGCCAGCAGCTTTAAACCGGGACTAGCGGGCACAGATACGCAGTATTTT
CASSFKPGLAGTDTQYF
>.|.|14|TRBV19|TRBJ2-7
TGTGCCAGTAGTAAACAGTCCGCCTCCTACGAGCAGTACTTC
CASSKQSASYEQYF
>.|.|16|TRBV30|TRBJ1-5
TGTGCCTGGAGTGTCAGGGCAGGGCCTAGCAATCAGCCCCAGCATTTT
CAWSVRAGPSNQPQHF
>.|.|15|TRBV4-1|TRBJ2-3
TGCGCCAGCAGCCAAGAGCAGTCTAGCACAGATACGCAGTATTTT
CASSQEQSSTDTQYF
>TRBD1|.|15|TRBV19|TRBJ1-2
TGTGCCAGTAGTATACCCCGGACAGGGAACTATGGCTACACCTTC
CASSIPRTGNYGYTF
>TRBD1|.|15|TRBV28|TRBJ2-5
TGTGCCAGCAGTAGAAGGACAGGGGGCACTGAGACCCAGTACTTC
CASSRRTGGTETQYF
>TRBD2|.|15|TRBV15|TRBJ2-5
TGTGCCACCAGCAGTGGTGCGGGGGGGCAGGAAACCCAGTACTTC
CATSSGAGGQETQYF
>.|.|17|TRBV25-1|TRBJ1-5
TGTGCCAGCAGTGAAAAGGGGATCTACTTGGGTTGCCAGCCCCAGCATTTT
CASSEKGIYLGCQPQHF
>.|.|14|TRBV11-2|TRBJ2-7
TGTGCCAGCAGCTTAGAAGATAGCGTCTACGAGCAGTACTTC
CASSLEDSVYEQYF
>TRBD2|few|19|TRBV24-1|TRBJ2-1
TGTGCCACCAGTGACCCCTCCTCGGGCCTAGCGGCGAGTTTGGATGAGCAGTTCTTC
CATSDPSSGLAASLDEQFF
>.|few|13|TRBV28|TRBJ2-2
TGTGCCAGCAGTTACTTATACACCGGGGAGCTGTTTTTT
CASSYLYTGELFF
>.|.|13|TRBV12-3/TRBV12-4|TRBJ1-2
TGTGCCAGCAGTTTAGCCGGGACAAACACCTACACCTTC
CASSLAGTNTYTF
>TRBD1|few|13|TRBV29-1|TRBJ2-3
TGCAGCGGGGACAGGAGGAACACAGATACGCAGTATTTT
CSGDRRNTDTQYF
>.|once|13|TRBV11-2|TRBJ1-1
TGTGCCAGCAGCACCGGGGGGAACACTGAAGCTTTCTTT
CASSTGGNTEAFF
>TRBD1|few|15|TRBV27|TRBJ1-1
TGTGCCAGCAGTTTAATCGACAGGGGTGGGACTGAAGCTTTCTTT
CASSLIDRGGTEAFF
>.|.|15|TRBV2|TRBJ1-4
TGTGCCAGCAGAACGGACATCACAACTAATGAAAAACTGTTTTTT
CASRTDITTNEKLFF
>TRBD1|.|15|TRBV9|TRBJ2-1
TGTGCCAGCAGCGGGGGGACAGGGGGCTCGAATGAGCAGTTCTTC
CASSGGTGGSNEQFF
>.|.|13|TRBV7-2|TRBJ1-2
TGTGCCAGCAGCCTTAGCCGGGTGGATGGCTACACCTTC
CASSLSRVDGYTF
>.|few|12|TRBV5-1|TRBJ2-3
TGCGCCAGCAGCTTGGAACAAAATACGCAGTATTTT
CASSLEQNTQYF
>TRBD2|few|11|TRBV2|TRBJ2-3
TGTAGCAGCGGGGGGGCGGATACGCAGTATTTT
CSSGGADTQYF
>.|.|12|TRBV12-3/TRBV12-4|TRBJ1-5
TGTGCCAGCAGCCCCTCCAATCAGCCCCAGCATTTT
CASSPSNQPQHF
>.|once|16|TRBV4-1|TRBJ1-1
TGCGCCAGCAGCCAACGAACAGACTACATGAACACTGAAGCTTTCTTT
CASSQRTDYMNTEAFF
>.|.|13|TRBV20-1|TRBJ2-7
TGCAGTGCTAGTCGGGGTGGGTCCTACGAGCAGTACTTC
CSASRGGSYEQYF
>.|.|15|TRBV6-6|TRBJ2-3
TGTGCCAGCAGTTACGAGCGGGGGACAGGGGATACGCAGTATTTT
CASSYERGTGDTQYF